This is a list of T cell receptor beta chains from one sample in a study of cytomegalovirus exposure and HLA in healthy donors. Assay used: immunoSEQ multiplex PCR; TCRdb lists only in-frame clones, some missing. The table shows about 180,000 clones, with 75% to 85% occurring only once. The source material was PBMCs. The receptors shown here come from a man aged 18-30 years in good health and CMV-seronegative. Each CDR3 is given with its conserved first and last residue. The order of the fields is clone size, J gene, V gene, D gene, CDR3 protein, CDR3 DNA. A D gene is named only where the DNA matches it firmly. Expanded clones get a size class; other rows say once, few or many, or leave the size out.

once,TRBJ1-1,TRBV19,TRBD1,CASSMGTGDTEAFF,TGTGCCAGTAGTATGGGGACAGGGGACACTGAAGCTTTCTTT
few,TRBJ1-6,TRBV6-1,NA,CASSEARYSPLHF,TGTGCCAGCAGTGAAGCTCGGTATTCACCCCTCCACTTT
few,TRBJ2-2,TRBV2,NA,CASSVPQAAPGELFF,TGTGCCAGCAGTGTCCCCCAGGCAGCCCCCGGGGAGCTGTTTTTT
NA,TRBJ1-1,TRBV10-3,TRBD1,CAISESLQSRGGGGRGTEAFF,TGTGCCATCAGTGAGTCGCTCCAGTCTCGAGGAGGGGGCGGGCGTGGCACTGAAGCTTTCTTT
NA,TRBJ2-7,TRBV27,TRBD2,CASRLGGGPYEQYF,TGTGCCAGCAGGCTGGGCGGGGGGCCCTACGAGCAGTACTTC
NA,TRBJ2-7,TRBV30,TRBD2,CAWSLPGGSCEQYF,TGTGCCTGGAGTCTTCCGGGGGGAAGTTGCGAGCAGTACTTC
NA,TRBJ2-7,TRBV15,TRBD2,CATSLTSGSYEQYF,TGTGCCACCAGCTTGACTAGCGGGAGTTACGAGCAGTACTTC
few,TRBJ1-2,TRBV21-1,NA,CADRGCGYTF,TGTGCTGACAGGGGATGTGGCTACACCTTC
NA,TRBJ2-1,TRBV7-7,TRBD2,CASSGMRVGTSYNEQFF,TGTGCTAGCAGCGGGATGCGGGTAGGGACTTCATACAATGAGCAGTTCTTC
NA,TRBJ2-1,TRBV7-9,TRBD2,CASTEGGAANEQFF,TGTGCCAGCACCGAGGGAGGGGCTGCCAATGAGCAGTTCTTC
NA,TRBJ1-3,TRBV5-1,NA,CASSRGAGGLSGNTIYF,TGCGCCAGCAGCCGAGGAGCAGGAGGCCTCTCTGGAAACACCATATATTTT
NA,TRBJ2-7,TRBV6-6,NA,CASSYEEGIAYEQYF,TGTGCCAGCAGTTATGAGGAGGGGATCGCTTACGAGCAGTACTTC
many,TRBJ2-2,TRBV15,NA,CATSRVRGGNTGELFF,TGTGCCACCAGCAGAGTTAGAGGAGGGAACACCGGGGAGCTGTTTTTT